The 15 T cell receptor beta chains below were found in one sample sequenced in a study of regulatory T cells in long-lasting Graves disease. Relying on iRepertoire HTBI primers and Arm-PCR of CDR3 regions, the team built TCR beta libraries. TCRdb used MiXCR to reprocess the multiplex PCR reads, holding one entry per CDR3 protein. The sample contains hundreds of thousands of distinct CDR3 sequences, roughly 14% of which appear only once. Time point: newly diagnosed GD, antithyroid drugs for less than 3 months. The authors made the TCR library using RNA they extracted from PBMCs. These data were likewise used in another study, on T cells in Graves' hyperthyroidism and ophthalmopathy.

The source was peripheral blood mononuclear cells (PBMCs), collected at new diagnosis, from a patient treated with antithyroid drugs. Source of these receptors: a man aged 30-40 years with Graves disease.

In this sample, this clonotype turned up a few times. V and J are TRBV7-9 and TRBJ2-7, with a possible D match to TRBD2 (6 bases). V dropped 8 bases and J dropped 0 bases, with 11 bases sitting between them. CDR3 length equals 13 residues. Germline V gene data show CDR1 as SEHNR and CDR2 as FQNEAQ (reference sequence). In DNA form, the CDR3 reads TGTGCCAGCGGACGGGGGAGCTCCTACGAGCAGTACTTC. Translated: CASGRGSSYEQYF.

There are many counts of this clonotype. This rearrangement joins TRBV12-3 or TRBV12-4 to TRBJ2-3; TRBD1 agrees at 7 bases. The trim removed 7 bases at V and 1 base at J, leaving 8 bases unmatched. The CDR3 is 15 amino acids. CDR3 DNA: TGTGCCAGCAAACCTACAGGGGCTCGCACAGATACGCAGTATTTT. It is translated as CASKPTGARTDTQYF.

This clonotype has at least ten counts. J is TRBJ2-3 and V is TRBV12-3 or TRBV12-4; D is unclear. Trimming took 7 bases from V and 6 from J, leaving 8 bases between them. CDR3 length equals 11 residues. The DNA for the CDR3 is TGTGCCAGCACCTATGAGGATACGCAGTATTTT. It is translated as CASTYEDTQYF.

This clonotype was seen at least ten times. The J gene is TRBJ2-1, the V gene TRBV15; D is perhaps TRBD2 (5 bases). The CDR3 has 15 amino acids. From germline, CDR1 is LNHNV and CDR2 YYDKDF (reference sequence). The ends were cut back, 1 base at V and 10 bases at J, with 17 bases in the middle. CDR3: CATSRVGSGQGEQFF. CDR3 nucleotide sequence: TGTGCCACCAGCAGAGTAGGGAGTGGCCAAGGGGAGCAGTTCTTC.

The CDR3 loop is CASSLGGPSNEQFF. In nucleotides, the CDR3 is TGCGCCAGCAGCTTGGGAGGCCCGTCCAATGAGCAGTTCTTC. The rearrangement links TRBV5-1 to TRBJ2-1; D call uncertain. Germline values: CDR1 SGHRS, CDR2 YFSETQ. The V end was cut by 0 bases, the J end by 6 bases, with 10 bases between. CDR3 length equals 14 residues.

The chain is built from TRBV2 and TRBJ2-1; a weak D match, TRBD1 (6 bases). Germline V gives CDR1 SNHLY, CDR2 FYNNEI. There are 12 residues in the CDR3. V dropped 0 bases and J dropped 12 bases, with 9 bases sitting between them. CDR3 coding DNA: TGTGCCAGCAGTGAAGCGAGAGGGGGGCAGTTCTTC. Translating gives CASSEARGGQFF.

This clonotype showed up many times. The CDR3, as DNA: TGCGCCAGCAGCTTGGCCGGTGGTAGCAATCAGCCCCAGCATTTT. Translation gives CASSLAGGSNQPQHF. The chain employs TRBV5-1 and TRBJ1-5; D call uncertain. CDR3 size: 15 residues. The V end was cut by 0 bases, the J end by 0 bases, with 7 bases between. Germline V gives CDR1 SGHRS, CDR2 YFSETQ. The whole variable domain, filled in from reference TRBV5-1 and TRBJ1-5, reads KAGVTQTPRYLIKTRGQQVTLSCSPISGHRSVSWYQQTPGQGLQFLFEYFSETQRNKGNFPGRFSGRQFSNSRSEMNVSTLELGDSALYLCASSLAGGSNQPQHFGDGTRLSIL.

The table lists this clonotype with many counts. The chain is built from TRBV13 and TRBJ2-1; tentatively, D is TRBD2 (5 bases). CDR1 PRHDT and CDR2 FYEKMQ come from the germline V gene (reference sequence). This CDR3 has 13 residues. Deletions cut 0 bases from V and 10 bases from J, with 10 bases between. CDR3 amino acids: CASSLGWSGEQFF. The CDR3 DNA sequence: TGTGCCAGCAGCTTAGGATGGAGCGGCGAGCAGTTCTTC.

CDR3 nucleotides: TGCAGTGCTGGGGGCGGAGCTCGGACGGGCGAGCAGTACTTC. Translation: CSAGGGARTGEQYF. This rearrangement joins TRBV20-1 to TRBJ2-7; tentative D call: TRBD1 (6 bases). Germline V gene data show CDR1 as DFQATT and CDR2 as SNEGSKA (reference sequence). The CDR3 has 14 residues. V dropped 5 bases and J dropped 6 bases, with 20 bases sitting between them.

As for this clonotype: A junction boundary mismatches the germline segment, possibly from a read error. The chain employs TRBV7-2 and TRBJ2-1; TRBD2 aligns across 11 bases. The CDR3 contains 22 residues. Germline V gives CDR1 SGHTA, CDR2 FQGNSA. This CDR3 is CASSLPRGRLLAGGRAYSEQFF. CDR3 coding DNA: TGTGCCAGCAGCTTACCACGGGGACGGCTTCTAGCGGGAGGCCGAGCCTACAGTGAGCAGTTCTTC.

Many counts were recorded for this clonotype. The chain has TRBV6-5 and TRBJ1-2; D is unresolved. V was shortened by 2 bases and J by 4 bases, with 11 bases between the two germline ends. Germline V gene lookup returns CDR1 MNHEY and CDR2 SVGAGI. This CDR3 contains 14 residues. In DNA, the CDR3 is TGTGCCAGCAGTTACGAGGGCAGGAGCTATGGCTACACCTTC. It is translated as CASSYEGRSYGYTF.

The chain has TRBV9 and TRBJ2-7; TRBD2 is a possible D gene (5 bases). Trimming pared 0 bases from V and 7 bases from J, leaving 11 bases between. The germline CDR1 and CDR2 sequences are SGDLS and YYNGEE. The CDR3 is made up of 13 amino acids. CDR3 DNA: TGTGCCAGCAGCGTAGACGGGATTACGGAGCAGTACTTC. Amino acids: CASSVDGITEQYF.

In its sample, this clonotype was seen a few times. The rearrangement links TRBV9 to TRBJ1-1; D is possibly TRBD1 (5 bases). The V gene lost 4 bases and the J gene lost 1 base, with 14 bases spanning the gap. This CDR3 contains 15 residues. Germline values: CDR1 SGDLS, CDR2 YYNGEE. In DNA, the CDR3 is TGTGCCAGCAGCCTACAGGTGGCCCCGAACACTGAAGCTTTCTTT. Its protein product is CASSLQVAPNTEAFF.

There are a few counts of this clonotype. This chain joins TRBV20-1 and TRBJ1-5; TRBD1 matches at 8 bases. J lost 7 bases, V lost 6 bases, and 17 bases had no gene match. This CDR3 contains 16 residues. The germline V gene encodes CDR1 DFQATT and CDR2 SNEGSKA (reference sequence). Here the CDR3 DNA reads TGCAGTGCGAATAAGGGTGGCAGGGGGCGTGAACAGCCCCAGCATTTT. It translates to CSANKGGRGREQPQHF.

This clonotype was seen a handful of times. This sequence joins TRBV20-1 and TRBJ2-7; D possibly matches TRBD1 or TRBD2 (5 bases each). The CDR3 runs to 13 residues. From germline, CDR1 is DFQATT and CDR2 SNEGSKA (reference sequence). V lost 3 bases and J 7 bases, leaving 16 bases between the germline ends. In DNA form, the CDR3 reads TGCAGTGCTAGCGGGGCGGCGGCGTCTGAGCAGTACTTC. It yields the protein CSASGAAASEQYF.